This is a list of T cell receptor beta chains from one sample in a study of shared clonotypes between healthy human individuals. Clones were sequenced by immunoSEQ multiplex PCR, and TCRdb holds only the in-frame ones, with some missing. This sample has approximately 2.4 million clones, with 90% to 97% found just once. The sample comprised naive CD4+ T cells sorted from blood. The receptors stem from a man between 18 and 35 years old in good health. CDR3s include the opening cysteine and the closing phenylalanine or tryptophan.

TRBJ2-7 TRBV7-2 CASSPAGTSGIQQYF
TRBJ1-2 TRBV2 CASRWDSYGYTF
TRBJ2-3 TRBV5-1 CASIRTSGGTDTQYF
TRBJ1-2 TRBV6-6 CASRDTVASYTF
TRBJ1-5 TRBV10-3 CAISGSSNQPQHF
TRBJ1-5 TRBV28 CASSSTGLNQPQHF
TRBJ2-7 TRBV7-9 CASSLERGGWYEQYF
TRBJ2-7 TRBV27 CASSLAGTSGESF
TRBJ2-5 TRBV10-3 CAISDTGSDRETQYF
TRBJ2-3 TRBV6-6 CASSYSAGGTDTQYF
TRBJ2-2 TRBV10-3 CAISGGTDRGYLDTGELFF
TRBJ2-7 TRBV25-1 CATAQGHEQYF
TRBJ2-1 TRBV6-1 CASALLAGLQNEQFF
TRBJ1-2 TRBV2 CASSTNGGHSFYGYTF
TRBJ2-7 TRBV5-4 CASSPWGDKPFYEQYF
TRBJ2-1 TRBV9 CASSEYGTSGMSYNEQFF
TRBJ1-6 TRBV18 CASSPLAAGTGNSPLHF
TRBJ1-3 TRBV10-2 CASSGRNTIYF
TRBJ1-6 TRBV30 CAWSVPGTGGNSPLHF
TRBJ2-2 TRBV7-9 CASSPNTGELFF
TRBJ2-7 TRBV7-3 CASSLTGQSSYEQYF
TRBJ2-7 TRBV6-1 CASSDRLYYEQYF
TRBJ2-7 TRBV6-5 CASSYSGAAASYEQYF
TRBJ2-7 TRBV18 CASSTSGYEQYF
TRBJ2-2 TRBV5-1 CASSRSGVGTGELFF
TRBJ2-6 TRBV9 CASSPVVSGANVLTF
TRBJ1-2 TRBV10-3 CAIRTGQGNYGYTF
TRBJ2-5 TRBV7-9 CASSSRGSGRAGTQYF
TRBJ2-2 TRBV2 CASRGNGVGGELFF
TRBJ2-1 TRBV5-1 CASSLGGQGYNEQFF
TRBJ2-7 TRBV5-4 CASSLDRVHEQYF
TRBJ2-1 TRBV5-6 CASSLAGSNNEQFF
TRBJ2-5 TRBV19 CASRDTQETQYF
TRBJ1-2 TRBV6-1 CASSEGRTLGGYGYTF
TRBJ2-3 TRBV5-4 CASSASQRETDTQYF
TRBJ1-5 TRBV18 CASSPEGLSNQPQHF
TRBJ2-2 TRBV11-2 CASSQMTGLNTGELFF
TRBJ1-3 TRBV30 CAWSTRQGVLGGNTIYF
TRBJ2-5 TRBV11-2 CASSLEGRGGPQETQYF
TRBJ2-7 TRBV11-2 CASSLGQGPYEQYF
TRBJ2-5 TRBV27 CASSSPEQETQYF
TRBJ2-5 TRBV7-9 CASSLVPTVHQETQYF
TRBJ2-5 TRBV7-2 CASSPGTPQETQYF
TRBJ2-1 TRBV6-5 CASSSYPGGATNEQFF
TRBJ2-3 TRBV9 CASSVGDTADTQYF
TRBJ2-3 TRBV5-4 CASSLVVTDTQYF
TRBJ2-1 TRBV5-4 CASSSPGLAGVSSYNEQFF
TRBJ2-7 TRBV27 CASSPGREFHEQYF
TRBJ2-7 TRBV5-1 CASSLAQTPYEQYF
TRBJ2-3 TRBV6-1 CASSGTRSSTDTQYF
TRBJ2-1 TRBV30 CAWNGDPPSYNEQFF
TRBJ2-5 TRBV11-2 CASSLVPGRETQYF
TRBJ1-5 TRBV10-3 CAISEGDLWSNQPQHF
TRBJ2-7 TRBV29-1 CSVGLPYEQYF
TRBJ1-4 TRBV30 CAWAPGTKTEKLFF